One sample yielded the 22 T cell receptor beta chains listed below, sequenced in a study of CD8 T cells in Susac syndrome. RNA totalling about 0.45 to 1 ug underwent reverse transcription with random hexamers. TCRdb independently ran MiXCR on the immunoSEQ multiplex PCR reads; one entry per CDR3 protein. This sample has 330,000 or so distinct CDR3 sequences, with roughly 85% found just once. The sequenced material came from CD8+ T cells from PBMCs. The receptors originated from a human donor with multiple sclerosis.

This clonotype is a singleton in its sample. V is TRBV11-2 and J is TRBJ1-2; weak D call: TRBD1 (5 bases). V lost 3 bases and J 8 bases, leaving 19 bases between the germline ends. The germline gives CDR1 SGHAT, CDR2 FQNNGV. This CDR3 contains 15 residues. The CDR3 nucleotides read TGTGCCAGCAGCTTCCCCCGGGGGAGACCTACCGGCTACACCTTC. Residues: CASSFPRGRPTGYTF.

The V and J genes are TRBV27 and TRBJ1-5, with a tentative D call TRBD1 (5 bases). With 5 bases removed from V and 5 bases from J, the gap between germline ends came to 10 bases. Per germline, CDR1 MNHEY and CDR2 SMNVEV (reference sequence). This CDR3 spans 13 amino acids. CDR3 in amino acids: CASSDSTYQPQHF. CDR3 nucleotide sequence: TGTGCCAGCAGTGACAGTACCTATCAGCCCCAGCATTTT.

The chain employs TRBV10-3 and TRBJ2-7; D is ambiguous. The CDR3 extends over 15 amino acids. The V gene lost 0 bases and the J gene lost 3 bases, with 12 bases spanning the gap. Germline V gives CDR1 ENHRY, CDR2 SYGVKD. CDR3 sequence: CAISESLATLYEQYF. The CDR3 coding sequence is TGTGCCATCAGTGAGTCTCTCGCGACCCTCTACGAGCAGTACTTC.

The V and J genes are TRBV14 and TRBJ2-1; D remains unclear. V shed 0 bases and J shed 2 bases, with 5 bases lying between them. This CDR3 contains 14 residues. The germline V gene encodes CDR1 SGHDN and CDR2 FVKESK. The CDR3 here is CASSQDYTYNEQFF. The CDR3 DNA is TGTGCCAGCAGCCAAGACTATACCTACAATGAGCAGTTCTTC.

DNA of the CDR3: TGTGCCAGCAGTCAGAGGGGGGCTCCTGTTGTCTACACCTTC. Protein product: CASSQRGAPVVYTF. This rearrangement joins TRBV2 to TRBJ1-2; D possibly corresponds to TRBD1 (6 bases). CDR1 is SNHLY, CDR2 FYNNEI, per germline. Trimming removed 5 bases from V and 10 bases from J, with 20 bases in between. The CDR3 extends over 14 amino acids.

The chain is built from TRBV25-1 and TRBJ2-5, with 7 positions matching TRBD2. Germline loops: CDR1 MGHDK, CDR2 SYGVNS. This CDR3 has 19 amino acids. J lost 4 bases, V lost 7 bases, and 24 bases had no gene match. DNA for the CDR3: TGTGCCAGCACTGGGAGGCTAGCGGAGAGGGGAGGGATTGGAGAGACCCAGTACTTC. Its translation: CASTGRLAERGGIGETQYF.

The chain joins TRBV15 to TRBJ2-7, with D possibly being TRBD1 (7 bases). Trimming took 10 bases from V and 2 from J, leaving 24 bases between them. The CDR3 totals 16 residues. Germline lookup yields CDR1 LNHNV and CDR2 YYDKDF (reference sequence). The CDR3 reads CAKLTRGTCSTYEQYF. CDR3 coding DNA: TGTGCCAAATTAACCAGGGGGACTTGCTCCACCTACGAGCAGTACTTC. The full variable domain, rest sourced from reference TRBV15 and TRBJ2-7, is DAMVIQNPRYQVTQFGKPVTLSCSQTLNHNVMYWYQQKSSQAPKLLFHYYDKDFNNEADTPDNFQSRRPNTSFCFLDIRSPGLGDTAMYLCAKLTRGTCSTYEQYFGPGTRLTVT.

The chain uses TRBV7-3 and TRBJ2-1, with a tentative D call TRBD2 (5 bases). Germline CDR1 and CDR2: SGHTA and FQGTGA. The CDR3 length is 12 residues. The CDR3 reads CIGEGGYNEQFF. In DNA form, the CDR3 reads TGTATAGGAGAGGGTGGCTACAATGAGCAGTTCTTC. Combining the CDR3 with reference TRBV7-3 and TRBJ2-1 gives the whole variable domain GAGVSQTPSNKVTEKGKYVELRCDPISGHTALYWYRQSLGQGPEFLIYFQGTGAADDSGLPNDRFFAVRPEGSVSTLKIQRTERGDSAVYLCIGEGGYNEQFFGPGTRLTVL.

This chain links TRBV5-5 with TRBJ1-5; D unresolved. Trimming cost V 3 bases and J 0 bases, with 10 bases left between them. Germline lookup yields CDR1 SGHKS and CDR2 YYEKEE (reference sequence). This CDR3 region has 15 residues. The CDR3 nucleotides are TGTGCCAGCAGCTCATCAGCATATAGCAATCAGCCCCAGCATTTT. It translates to CASSSSAYSNQPQHF.

The CDR3 protein is CASTTGQASNQPQHF. CDR3 coding DNA: TGTGCCAGCACCACAGGACAGGCGAGCAATCAGCCCCAGCATTTT. The J gene is TRBJ1-5, the V gene TRBV2; 7 bases line up with TRBD1. The CDR3 length is 15 residues. With V trimmed by 7 bases and J by 1 base, 7 bases remained unmatched. Germline values: CDR1 SNHLY, CDR2 FYNNEI.

V gene TRBV11-2 combines with J gene TRBJ2-1; TRBD2 agrees at 12 bases. Germline V gene lookup returns CDR1 SGHAT and CDR2 FQNNGV. This CDR3 contains 16 residues. V lost 5 bases to trimming and J lost 4 bases; unmatched junction nucleotides: 6. The CDR3: CASSTGLAGIYNEQFF. CDR3 DNA: TGTGCCAGCAGCACAGGACTAGCGGGAATATACAATGAGCAGTTCTTC.

This chain links TRBV3-1 with TRBJ2-2; tentatively, D is TRBD1 (5 bases). V dropped 0 bases and J dropped 0 bases, with 20 bases sitting between them. The germline V gene has CDR1 LGHDT and CDR2 YNNKEL (reference sequence). The length of the CDR3 is 20 residues. DNA for the CDR3: TGTGCCAGCAGCCAAGAGTTTATACAGGCGGCCAGTTCGAACACCGGGGAGCTGTTTTTT. Amino acids: CASSQEFIQAASSNTGELFF.

The chain recombines TRBV4-3 with TRBJ1-5, with D possibly being TRBD1 (5 bases). CDR3 length: 15 residues. V dropped 4 bases and J dropped 3 bases, with 13 bases sitting between them. Germline V gene lookup returns CDR1 LGHNA and CDR2 YSLEER. Here the CDR3 reads CASSRRDGLNQPQHF. The CDR3 DNA is TGCGCCAGCAGCCGCCGGGACGGCCTCAATCAGCCCCAGCATTTT.

The rearrangement joins TRBV10-3 to TRBJ2-7; TRBD1 aligns across 10 bases. Trimming took 10 bases from V and 6 from J; bases not matched to a gene: 12. This CDR3 is 14 amino acids long. Per germline, CDR1 ENHRY and CDR2 SYGVKD. The CDR3 DNA reads as TGTGCCACCATTTCCGGGACAGGGGAACTCGAGCAGTACTTC. It translates to CATISGTGELEQYF.

This rearrangement joins TRBV28 to TRBJ2-2, with TRBD2 identical over 8 bases. With V trimmed by 6 bases and J by 5 bases, 8 bases remained unmatched. The CDR3 loop spans 15 amino acids. CDR1 and CDR2 (germline): MDHEN, SYDVKM. The CDR3 protein is CASRGSGIETGELFF. CDR3 nucleotide sequence: TGTGCCAGCAGGGGTAGCGGGATTGAGACCGGGGAGCTGTTTTTT.

The gene calls are TRBV6-2 or TRBV6-3 and TRBJ2-7, with TRBD1 matching over 7 bases. Germline CDR1 and CDR2: MNHEY and SVGEGT. V lost 0 bases and J lost 4; bases outside the gene matches: 9. This CDR3 is built from 16 residues. CDR3 in amino acids: CASSYSLRQGIYEQYF. Written as DNA, the CDR3 is TGTGCCAGCAGTTACTCGCTTCGACAGGGAATTTACGAGCAGTACTTC.

The chain is built from TRBV4-3 and TRBJ1-5; D gene unclear. Trimming stripped 0 bases from V and 1 base from J, with 13 bases between. CDR3 length: 17 amino acids. Per the germline V gene, CDR1 is LGHNA and CDR2 is YSLEER. CDR3 DNA: TGCGCCAGCAGCCAAGATACCCTCGACGAAAGCAATCAGCCCCAGCATTTT. It is translated as CASSQDTLDESNQPQHF.

This clonotype was detected only once. The junction shows a germline mismatch at one end, possibly a read error. J is TRBJ2-7 and V is TRBV6-5; a possible D gene is TRBD1 (7 bases). The CDR3 consists of 15 residues. Germline V lookup: CDR1 MNHEY, CDR2 SVGAGI. DNA of the CDR3: TGTGCCAGCAGCCTCGGAGGGGGCGCCGTATACGGGCAGTACTTC. Its protein product is CASSLGGGAVYGQYF.

V is TRBV6-5 and J is TRBJ2-7; maybe TRBD1 (5 bases). The CDR3 spans 14 residues. Germline V CDR1 and CDR2: MNHEY, SVGAGI. The V and J ends lost 5 bases and 0 bases respectively, with 11 bases between them. The DNA for the CDR3 is TGTGCCAGCAGTACAGGTGCCCTCTCCTACGAGCAGTACTTC. This gives the protein CASSTGALSYEQYF.

This chain uses TRBV7-6 with TRBJ2-2; TRBD1 aligns across 9 bases. The CDR3 consists of 15 residues. The germline V gene has CDR1 SGHVS and CDR2 FNYEAQ. Germline trimming cut 5 bases from V and 5 bases from J; bases unmatched to any gene: 6. CDR3 sequence: CASSAGQGGTGELFF. The CDR3 region has the DNA TGTGCCAGCAGCGCGGGACAGGGAGGGACCGGGGAGCTGTTTTTT. Full variable domain (rest looked up from reference TRBV7-6 and TRBJ2-2): GAGVSQSPRYKVTKRGQDVALRCDPISGHVSLYWYRQALGQGPEFLTYFNYEAQQDKSGLPNDRFSAERPEGSISTLTIQRTEQRDSAMYRCASSAGQGGTGELFFGEGSRLTVL.

The CDR3 region is CSARDRVAEAFF. The CDR3 bases are TGCAGTGCCCGGGACAGGGTCGCTGAAGCTTTCTTT. This rearrangement joins TRBV20-1 to TRBJ1-1; 9 nucleotides agree with TRBD1. The CDR3 runs 12 residues. V trimming: 6 bases; J trimming: 6 bases; junction bases outside the gene matches: 5. Germline-derived CDR1 and CDR2 are DFQATT and SNEGSKA (reference sequence).

The V and J genes are TRBV19 and TRBJ2-1; 12 bases agree with TRBD2. V shed 5 bases and J 0 bases; nucleotides not matched to a gene: 5. CDR1 is LNHDA and CDR2 is SQIVND in the germline V gene (reference sequence). The CDR3 has 17 residues. The DNA for the CDR3 is TGTGCCAGTAGTGGGACTAGCGGGCCAAGCTCCTACAATGAGCAGTTCTTC. Protein sequence: CASSGTSGPSSYNEQFF.